This T cell receptor (beta chain) was sequenced during a study of OX40 agonist ivuxolimab in advanced cancers. The overall study: Patients were given ivuxolimab, an antibody that agonizes OX40 (CD134).

Findings and caveats of the study: Averaged across samples, CD8+ T cells carried more expanded clones than CD4+ did. With doses of 0.1 to 3.0 mg/kg, CD4+ and CD8+ blood T cells had undergone clonal expansion by week 6.

Peripheral blood came from all dose cohorts at three timepoints. In its sample, this clone was seen once. Its antigen is as yet unknown. The CDR3 loop spans 13 amino acids. Trimming left V 4 bases short and J 9 bases short, with 10 bases between. Here immunoSEQ multiplex PCR was the method, and the copy in TCRdb shows in-frame clones only, minus some. The data show fewer than 65,000 clones, roughly 80% seen once. The sample in question was CD4+ or CD8+ T cells sorted from blood, obtained in a trial of the OX40 agonist ivuxolimab. V usage is TRBV7-1 and J usage is TRBJ1-6; D not resolved. TRBV7-1 is noted as an ORF with a role that remains uncertain. The sequence was obtained from an adult with an advanced solid tumor such as melanoma, head and neck, liver or kidney cancer. CDR3 amino acids: CASSLEFVSPLHF. The CDR3 bases are TGTGCCAGCAGCTTAGAATTCGTTTCACCCCTCCACTTT.